The clone carrying this TCR beta chain was found a few times. The data originate from a study of early T cells in non-severe SARS-CoV-2 infection. Looking at the study overall: It was bulk RNA from unsorted whole blood that was sequenced, and the chains were unpaired.

Trimming took 6 bases from V and 5 from J; bases not matched to a gene: 13. The CDR3 runs 14 residues. The germline V gene has CDR1 DFQATT and CDR2 SNEGSKA (reference sequence). TCRdb independently ran MiXCR on the 5' RACE reads; one entry per CDR3 protein. This table holds about 80,000 distinct CDR3 sequences, more than 10% found once. The sequenced material came from whole blood. This sequence was found in an adult who was a healthcare worker with PCR-confirmed SARS-CoV-2 infection or an uninfected control (not recorded which). This sequence joins TRBV20-1 and TRBJ2-7; TRBD2 matches at 7 bases. This CDR3 is CSAFQGGRGDEQYF. CDR3 bases: TGCAGTGCGTTTCAGGGCGGGAGAGGCGACGAGCAGTACTTC.